Below, 3 T cell receptor beta chains from the same sample are listed, as sequenced in a study of T cells after yellow fever vaccination. TCRdb used MiXCR to reprocess the 5' RACE reads, holding one entry per CDR3 protein. The table records 150,000 to 200,000 distinct CDR3 sequences, approximately 11% of them present only once. Sample: CD8+ T cells sorted from PBMCs, taken 15 days after the yellow fever booster vaccination. The receptors come from a man aged 18 to 35 who received the YFV17D yellow fever vaccine.

The chain uses TRBV5-6 and TRBJ1-1; D uncertain. The germline V gene has CDR1 SGHDT and CDR2 YYEEEE. The CDR3 runs 12 residues. Trimming removed 5 bases from V and 1 base from J, with 6 bases in between. CDR3 sequence (DNA): TGTGCCAGCAGATGGCAGAACACTGAAGCTTTCTTT. Protein product: CASRWQNTEAFF.

This clonotype was recorded many times. The V and J genes are TRBV5-6 and TRBJ1-1; 10 bases map to TRBD1. This CDR3 spans 12 amino acids. CDR1 and CDR2 (germline): SGHDT, YYEEEE. Trimming at V came to 4 bases and at J to 12 bases, leaving 6 bases not matched to a gene. Here the CDR3 reads CASSPGQGLTFF. The CDR3 nucleotides read TGTGCCAGCAGCCCGGGACAGGGGTTAACTTTCTTT.

This clonotype was seen a handful of times. The chain joins TRBV19 to TRBJ2-3, with TRBD2 as a possible D gene (5 bases). The CDR3 has 15 amino acids. The V end was cut by 2 bases, the J end by 6 bases, with 15 bases between. Looked up from germline, CDR1 is LNHDA and CDR2 is SQIVND (reference sequence). CDR3 in amino acids: CASSIPTGSLDTQYF. The CDR3 DNA follows: TGTGCCAGTAGTATACCTACGGGGTCCCTTGATACGCAGTATTTT.